A single sample gave rise to the 3 T cell receptor beta chains below, sequenced in a study of CD8 T cells in ankylosing spondylitis. TCRdb passed the 5' RACE reads through MiXCR, listing each CDR3 protein once. The sample shows fewer than 400,000 distinct CDR3 sequences, about 14% of them seen only once. Sequencing used blood, either unsorted or a sorted T cell fraction (not recorded which). All receptors come from a male donor with ankylosing spondylitis or in good health (not recorded which).

This clonotype was counted at least ten times. The rearrangement uses TRBV29-1 and TRBJ2-5; 11 nucleotides match TRBD2. J was trimmed by 5 bases and V by 7 bases; bases with no gene match: 6. The CDR3 contains 13 residues. Looked up from germline, CDR1 is SQVTM and CDR2 is ANQGSEA. This chain's CDR3 is CSGSGRVEETQYF. The CDR3 region has the DNA TGCAGCGGTAGCGGGAGGGTTGAGGAGACCCAGTACTTC.

This clonotype showed up just a few times. CDR3 sequence (DNA): TGTGCCAGCAGCTTGAAAAGGGGGAATTCACCCCTCCACTTT. Protein: CASSLKRGNSPLHF. The V gene is TRBV5-4, the J gene TRBJ1-6; the D gene is possibly TRBD1 (6 bases). Germline CDR1 and CDR2: SGHNT and YYREEE (reference sequence). This CDR3 has 14 residues. The V end lost 1 base, the J end lost 7 bases, and 9 bases lay between the germline ends.

This clonotype was detected a few times. J is TRBJ2-6 and V is TRBV20-1; D is unclear. Trimming took 3 bases from V and 1 from J, leaving 10 bases between them. Germline V lookup: CDR1 DFQATT, CDR2 SNEGSKA (reference sequence). There are 15 residues in the CDR3. CDR3 DNA: TGCAGTGCTAGGGAAGGTAGTTCTGGGGCCAACGTCCTGACTTTC. It encodes CSAREGSSGANVLTF.